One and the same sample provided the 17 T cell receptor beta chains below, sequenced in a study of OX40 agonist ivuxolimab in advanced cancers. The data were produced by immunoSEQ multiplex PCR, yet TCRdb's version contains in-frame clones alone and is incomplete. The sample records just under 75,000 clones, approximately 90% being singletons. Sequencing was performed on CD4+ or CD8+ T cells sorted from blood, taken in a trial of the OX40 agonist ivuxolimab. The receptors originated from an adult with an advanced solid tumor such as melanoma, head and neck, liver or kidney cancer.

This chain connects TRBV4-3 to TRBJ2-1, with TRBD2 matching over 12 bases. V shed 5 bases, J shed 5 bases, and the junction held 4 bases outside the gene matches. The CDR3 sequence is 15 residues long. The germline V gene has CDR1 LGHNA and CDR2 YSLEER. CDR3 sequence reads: CASSGTSGLNNEQFF. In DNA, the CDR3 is TGCGCCAGCAGCGGGACTAGCGGGCTGAACAATGAGCAGTTCTTC.

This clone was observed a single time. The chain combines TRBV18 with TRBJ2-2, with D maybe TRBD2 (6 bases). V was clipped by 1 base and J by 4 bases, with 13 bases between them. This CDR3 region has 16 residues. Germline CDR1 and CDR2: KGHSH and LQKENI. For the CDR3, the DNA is TGTGCCAGCTCACCACTAGCGGAGAAGGTCACCGGGGAGCTGTTTTTT. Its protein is CASSPLAEKVTGELFF.

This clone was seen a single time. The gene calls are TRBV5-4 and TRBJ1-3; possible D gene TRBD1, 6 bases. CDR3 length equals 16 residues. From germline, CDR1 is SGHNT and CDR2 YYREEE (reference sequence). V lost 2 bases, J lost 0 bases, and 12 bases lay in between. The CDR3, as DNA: TGTGCCAGCAGCTTCGGGACAATGAGCTCTGGAAACACCATATATTTT. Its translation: CASSFGTMSSGNTIYF.

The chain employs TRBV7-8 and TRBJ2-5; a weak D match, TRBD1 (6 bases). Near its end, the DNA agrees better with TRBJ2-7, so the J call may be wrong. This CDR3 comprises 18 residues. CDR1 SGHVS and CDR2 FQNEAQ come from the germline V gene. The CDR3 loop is CASSLSQETGTASYEQYF. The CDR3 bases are TGTGCCAGCAGCTTATCACAGGAGACAGGAACTGCCTCCTACGAGCAGTACTTC.

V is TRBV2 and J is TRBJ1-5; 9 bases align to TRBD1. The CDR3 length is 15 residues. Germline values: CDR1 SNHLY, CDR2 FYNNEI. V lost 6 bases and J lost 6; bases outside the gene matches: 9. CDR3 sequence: CASRRERTGVQPQHF. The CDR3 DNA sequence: TGTGCCAGCAGGAGGGAGAGGACAGGGGTTCAGCCCCAGCATTTT. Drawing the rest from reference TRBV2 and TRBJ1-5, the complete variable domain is EPEVTQTPSHQVTQMGQEVILRCVPISNHLYFYWYRQILGQKVEFLVSFYNNEISEKSEIFDDQFSVERPDGSNFTLKIRSTKLEDSAMYFCASRRERTGVQPQHFGDGTRLSIL.

CDR3 sequence (DNA): TGTGCCAGCAGCCCCGGGTTCAGGGGTCGAAACACTGAAGCTTTCTTT. This codes for CASSPGFRGRNTEAFF. V and J are TRBV6-6 and TRBJ1-1; D possibly corresponds to TRBD1 (6 bases). The germline V gene encodes CDR1 MNHNY and CDR2 SVGAGI (reference sequence). The CDR3 has 16 residues. The V end was cut by 6 bases, the J end by 2 bases, with 19 bases between.

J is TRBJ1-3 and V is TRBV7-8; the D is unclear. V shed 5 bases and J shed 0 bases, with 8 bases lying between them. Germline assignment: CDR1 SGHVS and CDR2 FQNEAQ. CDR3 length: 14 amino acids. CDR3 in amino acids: CASSATNSGNTIYF. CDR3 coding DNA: TGTGCCAGCAGCGCGACTAACTCTGGAAACACCATATATTTT.

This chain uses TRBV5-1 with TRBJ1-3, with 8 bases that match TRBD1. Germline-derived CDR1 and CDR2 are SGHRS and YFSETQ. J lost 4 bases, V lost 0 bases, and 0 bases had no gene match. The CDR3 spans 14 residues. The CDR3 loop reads CASSLGQGGNTIYF. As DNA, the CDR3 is TGCGCCAGCAGCTTGGGACAGGGGGGAAACACCATATATTTT.

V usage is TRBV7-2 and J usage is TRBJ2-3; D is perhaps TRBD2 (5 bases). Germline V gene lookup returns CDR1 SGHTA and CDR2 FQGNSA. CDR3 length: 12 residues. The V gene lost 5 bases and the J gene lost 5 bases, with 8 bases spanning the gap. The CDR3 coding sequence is TGTGCCAGCAGCCCAAGCGGAGATACGCAGTATTTT. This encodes CASSPSGDTQYF.

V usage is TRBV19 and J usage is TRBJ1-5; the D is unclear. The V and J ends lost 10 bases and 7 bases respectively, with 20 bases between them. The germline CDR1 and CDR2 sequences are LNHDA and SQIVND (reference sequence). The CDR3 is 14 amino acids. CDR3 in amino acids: CATATFSSDQPQHF. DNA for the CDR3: TGTGCCACTGCGACATTCTCGTCCGACCAGCCCCAGCATTTT.

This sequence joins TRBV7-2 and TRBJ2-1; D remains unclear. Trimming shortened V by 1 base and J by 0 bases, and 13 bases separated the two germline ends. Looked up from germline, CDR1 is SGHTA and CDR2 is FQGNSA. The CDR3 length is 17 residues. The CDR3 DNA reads TGTGCCAGCAGCTTAGGGGGTGGGCTAAGCTCCTACAATGAGCAGTTCTTC. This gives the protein CASSLGGGLSSYNEQFF.

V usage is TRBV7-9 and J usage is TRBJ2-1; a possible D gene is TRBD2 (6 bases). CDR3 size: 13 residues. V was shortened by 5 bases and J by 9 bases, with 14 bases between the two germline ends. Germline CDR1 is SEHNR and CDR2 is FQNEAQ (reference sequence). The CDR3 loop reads CASSPGSKVEQFF. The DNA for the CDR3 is TGTGCCAGCAGCCCCGGGAGTAAAGTTGAGCAGTTCTTC.

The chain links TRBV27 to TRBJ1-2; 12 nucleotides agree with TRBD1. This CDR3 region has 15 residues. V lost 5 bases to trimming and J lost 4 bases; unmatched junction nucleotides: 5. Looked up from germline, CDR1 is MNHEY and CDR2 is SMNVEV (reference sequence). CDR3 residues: CASSLGQGAGYGYTF. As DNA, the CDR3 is TGTGCCAGCAGTCTGGGACAGGGGGCGGGCTATGGCTACACCTTC.

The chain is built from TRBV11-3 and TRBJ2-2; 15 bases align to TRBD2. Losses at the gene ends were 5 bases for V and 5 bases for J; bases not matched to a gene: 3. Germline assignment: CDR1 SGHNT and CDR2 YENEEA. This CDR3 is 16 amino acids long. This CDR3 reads CASSPGTSGRTGELFF. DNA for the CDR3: TGTGCCAGCAGCCCCGGGACTAGCGGGAGGACCGGGGAGCTGTTTTTT.

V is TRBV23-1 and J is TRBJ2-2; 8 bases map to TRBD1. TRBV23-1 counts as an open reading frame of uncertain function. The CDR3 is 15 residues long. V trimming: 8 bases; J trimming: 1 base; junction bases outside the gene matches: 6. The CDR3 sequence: CASPAGTGNTGELFF. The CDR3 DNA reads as TGCGCCAGCCCTGCCGGGACAGGGAACACCGGGGAGCTGTTTTTT.

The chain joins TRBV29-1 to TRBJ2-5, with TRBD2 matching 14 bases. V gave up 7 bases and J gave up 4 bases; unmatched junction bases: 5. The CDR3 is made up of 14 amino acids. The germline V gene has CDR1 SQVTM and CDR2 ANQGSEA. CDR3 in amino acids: CSGRLAGGPETQYF. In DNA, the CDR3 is TGCAGCGGCCGACTAGCGGGAGGGCCAGAGACCCAGTACTTC.

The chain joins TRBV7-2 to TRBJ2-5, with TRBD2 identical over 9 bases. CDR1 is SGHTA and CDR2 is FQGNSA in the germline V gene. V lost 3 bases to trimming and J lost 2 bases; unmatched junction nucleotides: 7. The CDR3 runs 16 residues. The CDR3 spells CASSLAGGFGQETQYF. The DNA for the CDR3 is TGTGCCAGCAGCTTGGCGGGAGGGTTCGGACAAGAGACCCAGTACTTC. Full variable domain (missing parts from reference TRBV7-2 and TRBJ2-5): GAGVSQSPSNKVTEKGKDVELRCDPISGHTALYWYRQSLGQGLEFLIYFQGNSAPDKSGLPSDRFSAERTGGSVSTLTIQRTQQEDSAVYLCASSLAGGFGQETQYFGPGTRLLVL.